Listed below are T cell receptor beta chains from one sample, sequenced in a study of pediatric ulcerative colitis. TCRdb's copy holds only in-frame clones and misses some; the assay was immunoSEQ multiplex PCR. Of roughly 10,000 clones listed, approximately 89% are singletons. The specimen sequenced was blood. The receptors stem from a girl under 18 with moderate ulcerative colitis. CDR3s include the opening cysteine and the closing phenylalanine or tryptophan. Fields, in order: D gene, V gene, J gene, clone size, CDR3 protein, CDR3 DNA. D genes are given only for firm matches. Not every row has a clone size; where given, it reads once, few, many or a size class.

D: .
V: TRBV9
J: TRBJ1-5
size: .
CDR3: CASSALGGSQPQHF
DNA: TGTGCCAGCAGTGCACTAGGGGGAAGTCAGCCCCAGCATTTT

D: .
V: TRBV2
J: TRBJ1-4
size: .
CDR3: CASSISRGKEKLFF
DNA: TGTGCCAGCAGCATATCCAGGGGAAAAGAAAAACTGTTTTTT

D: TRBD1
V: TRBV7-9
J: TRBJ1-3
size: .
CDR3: CASSWDSSGNTIYF
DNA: TGTGCCAGCAGCTGGGACAGCTCTGGAAACACCATATATTTT

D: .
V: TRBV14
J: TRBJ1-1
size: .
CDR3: CASSRLTGRSTEAFF
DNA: TGTGCCAGCAGCCGACTGACAGGCCGTAGTACTGAAGCTTTCTTT

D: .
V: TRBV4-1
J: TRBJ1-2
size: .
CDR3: CASSLFGGDGYTF
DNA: TGCGCCAGCAGCCTCTTCGGGGGGGATGGCTACACCTTC

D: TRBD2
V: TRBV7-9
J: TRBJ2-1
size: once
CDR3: CASSSHPREGVYNEQFF
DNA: TGTGCCAGCAGCTCTCATCCTCGGGAGGGGGTCTACAATGAGCAGTTCTTC

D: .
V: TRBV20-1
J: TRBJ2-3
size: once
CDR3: CSAPTDTQYF
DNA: TGCAGTGCCCCGACAGATACGCAGTATTTT

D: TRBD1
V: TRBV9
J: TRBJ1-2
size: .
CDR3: CASSVGDRNYGYTF
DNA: TGTGCCAGCAGCGTAGGGGACAGAAACTATGGCTACACCTTC

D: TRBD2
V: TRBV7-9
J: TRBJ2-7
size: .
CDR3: CASSQLGRGGLEQYF
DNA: TGTGCCAGCAGCCAACTGGGACGGGGAGGGCTCGAGCAGTACTTC

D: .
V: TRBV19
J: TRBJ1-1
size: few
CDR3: CASSIGGQITEAFF
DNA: TGTGCCAGTAGTATCGGAGGACAGATCACTGAAGCTTTCTTT

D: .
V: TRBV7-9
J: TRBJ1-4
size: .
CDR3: CASSLGSYTNEKLFF
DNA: TGTGCCAGCAGCTTAGGGTCCTATACTAATGAAAAACTGTTTTTT

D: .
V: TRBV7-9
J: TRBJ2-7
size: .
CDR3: CASEQRGFNSYEQYF
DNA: TGTGCCAGCGAACAAAGGGGTTTCAACTCCTACGAGCAGTACTTC

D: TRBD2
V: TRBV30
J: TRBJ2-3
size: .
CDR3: CAWSVLLAGADTQYF
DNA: TGTGCCTGGAGTGTACTGCTAGCGGGGGCAGATACGCAGTATTTT

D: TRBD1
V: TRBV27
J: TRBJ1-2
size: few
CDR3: CASSFVGQGNYGYTF
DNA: TGTGCCAGCAGTTTTGTGGGACAGGGAAACTATGGCTACACCTTC

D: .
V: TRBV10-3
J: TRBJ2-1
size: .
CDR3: CAIRRLSSYNEQFF
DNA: TGTGCCATCCGCCGACTAAGCTCCTACAATGAGCAGTTCTTC

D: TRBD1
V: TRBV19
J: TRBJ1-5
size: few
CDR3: CASSPQGAYQPQHF
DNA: TGTGCCAGTAGTCCGCAGGGGGCCTATCAGCCCCAGCATTTT

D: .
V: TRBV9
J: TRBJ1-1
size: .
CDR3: CASSTTGSSNTEAFF
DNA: TGTGCCAGCAGCACCACAGGGTCTTCGAACACTGAAGCTTTCTTT

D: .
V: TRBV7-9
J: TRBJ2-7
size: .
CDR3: CASSPPTSYEQYF
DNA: TGTGCCAGCAGCCCTCCGACCTCCTACGAGCAGTACTTC

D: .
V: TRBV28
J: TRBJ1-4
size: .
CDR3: CASSLLLKPNEKLFF
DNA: TGTGCCAGCAGTTTATTGCTGAAGCCTAATGAAAAACTGTTTTTT

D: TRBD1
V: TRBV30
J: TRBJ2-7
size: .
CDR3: CAWIPQQGAPSVYEQYF
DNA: TGTGCCTGGATACCACAACAGGGGGCGCCTAGCGTCTACGAGCAGTACTTC

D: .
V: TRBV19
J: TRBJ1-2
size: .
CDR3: CASSILLREKSNYGYTF
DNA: TGTGCCAGTAGTATTCTTCTCAGGGAGAAATCAAACTATGGCTACACCTTC

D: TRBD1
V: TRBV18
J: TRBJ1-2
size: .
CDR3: CASSPPGQGYGYTF
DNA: TGTGCCAGCTCACCACCGGGACAGGGGTATGGCTACACCTTC

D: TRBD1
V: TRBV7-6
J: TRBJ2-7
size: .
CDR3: CASSLAPPGQTYEQYF
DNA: TGTGCCAGCAGCTTAGCGCCCCCGGGACAGACCTACGAGCAGTACTTC

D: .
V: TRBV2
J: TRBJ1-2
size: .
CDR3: CASLGSNYGYTF
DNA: TGTGCCAGCTTGGGGAGTAACTATGGCTACACCTTC

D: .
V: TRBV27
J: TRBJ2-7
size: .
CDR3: CASSLSRGTTSYEQYF
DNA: TGTGCCAGCAGTTTATCGAGGGGTACGACCTCCTACGAGCAGTACTTC

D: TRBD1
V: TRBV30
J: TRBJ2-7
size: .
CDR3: CAWSARGTGYEQYF
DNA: TGTGCCTGGAGTGCTCGGGGGACAGGTTACGAGCAGTACTTC

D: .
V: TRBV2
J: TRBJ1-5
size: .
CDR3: CASSPVGPDFNQPQHF
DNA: TGTGCCAGCAGCCCCGTGGGGCCGGATTTTAATCAGCCCCAGCATTTT

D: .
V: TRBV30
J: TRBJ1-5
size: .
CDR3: CAWTTGYQPQHF
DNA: TGTGCCTGGACTACGGGATATCAGCCCCAGCATTTT

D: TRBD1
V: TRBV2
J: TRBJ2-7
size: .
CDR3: CASIGQGYYEQYF
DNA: TGTGCCAGCATCGGACAGGGTTACTACGAGCAGTACTTC

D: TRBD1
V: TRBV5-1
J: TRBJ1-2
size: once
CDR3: CASSPEGQGAADGYTF
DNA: TGCGCCAGCAGCCCAGAGGGACAGGGGGCGGCGGATGGCTACACCTTC

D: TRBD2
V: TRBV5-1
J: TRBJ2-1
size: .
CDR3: CASSQGLAGVNEQFF
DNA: TGCGCCAGCAGCCAGGGACTAGCGGGAGTGAATGAGCAGTTCTTC

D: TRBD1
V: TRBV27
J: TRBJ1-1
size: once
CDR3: CASSFTSPDRRQTFF
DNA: TGTGCCAGCAGTTTTACCTCACCGGACAGGAGGCAAACTTTCTTT

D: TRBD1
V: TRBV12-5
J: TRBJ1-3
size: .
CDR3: CASGLDRDSGNTIYF
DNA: TGTGCTAGTGGTCTGGACAGGGACTCTGGAAACACCATATATTTT

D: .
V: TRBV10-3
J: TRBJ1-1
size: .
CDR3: CAISDQEGAEAFF
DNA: TGTGCCATCAGCGATCAAGAGGGAGCTGAAGCTTTCTTT

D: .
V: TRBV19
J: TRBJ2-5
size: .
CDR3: CASSTRGRVGQETQYF
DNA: TGTGCCAGTAGTACAAGAGGCAGGGTGGGCCAAGAGACCCAGTACTTC

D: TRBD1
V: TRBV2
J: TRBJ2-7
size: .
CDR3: CASRRQGFSYEQYF
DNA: TGTGCCAGCAGGCGACAGGGGTTCTCCTACGAGCAGTACTTC

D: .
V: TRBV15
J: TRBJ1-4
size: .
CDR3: CATSRAGRLGEKLFF
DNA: TGTGCCACCAGCAGAGCAGGGAGGTTAGGTGAAAAACTGTTTTTT

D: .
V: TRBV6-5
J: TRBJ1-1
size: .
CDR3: CASSYKGLTEAFF
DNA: TGTGCCAGCAGTTACAAGGGACTCACTGAAGCTTTCTTT

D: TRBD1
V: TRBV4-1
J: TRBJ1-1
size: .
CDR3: CASSRPGQGTEAFF
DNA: TGCGCCAGCAGCCGCCCGGGACAGGGTACTGAAGCTTTCTTT

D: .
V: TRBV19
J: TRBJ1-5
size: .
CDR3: CASRQGWGGQPQHF
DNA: TGTGCCAGTAGACAAGGGTGGGGGGGTCAGCCCCAGCATTTT

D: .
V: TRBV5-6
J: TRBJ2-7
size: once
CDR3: CASSFFGRRPYEQYF
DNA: TGTGCCAGCAGCTTTTTCGGTAGAAGGCCCTACGAGCAGTACTTC

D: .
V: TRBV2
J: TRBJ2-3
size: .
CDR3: CASSVPDTQYF
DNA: TGTGCCAGCAGTGTACCAGATACGCAGTATTTT

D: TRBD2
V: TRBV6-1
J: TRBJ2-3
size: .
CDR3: CASSEEAGGRDTQYF
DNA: TGTGCCAGCAGTGAAGAGGCGGGGGGCCGCGATACGCAGTATTTT

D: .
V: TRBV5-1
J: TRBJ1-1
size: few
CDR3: CASSLGRAGLAFF
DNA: TGCGCCAGCAGCTTGGGCAGGGCCGGCCTGGCTTTCTTT

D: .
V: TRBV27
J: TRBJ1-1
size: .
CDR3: CASSLSVGTEAFF
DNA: TGTGCCAGCAGTTTATCGGTGGGGACTGAAGCTTTCTTT

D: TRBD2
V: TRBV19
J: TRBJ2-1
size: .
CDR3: CASRPGLAVYNEQFF
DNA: TGTGCCAGTAGGCCGGGACTAGCGGTTTACAATGAGCAGTTCTTC

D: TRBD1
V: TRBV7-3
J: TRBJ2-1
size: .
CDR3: CASSQQGSSYNEQFF
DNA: TGTGCCAGCAGCCAACAGGGGAGCTCCTACAATGAGCAGTTCTTC

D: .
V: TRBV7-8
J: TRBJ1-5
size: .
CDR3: CASSLPDRGQPQHF
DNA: TGTGCCAGCAGCTTACCGGATAGGGGCCAGCCCCAGCATTTT

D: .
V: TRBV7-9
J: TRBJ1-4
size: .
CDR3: CASSLRQGNEKLFF
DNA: TGTGCCAGCAGCTTGAGGCAAGGGAATGAAAAACTGTTTTTT

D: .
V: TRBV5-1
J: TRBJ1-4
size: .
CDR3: CASNSGGSGEKLFF
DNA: TGCGCCAGCAATTCTGGGGGTTCGGGTGAAAAACTGTTTTTT

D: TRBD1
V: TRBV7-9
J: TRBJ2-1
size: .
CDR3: CASSLEQGNEQFF
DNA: TGTGCCAGCAGCTTAGAACAGGGGAATGAGCAGTTCTTC

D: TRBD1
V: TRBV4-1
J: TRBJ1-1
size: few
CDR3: CASSRGQGNTEAFF
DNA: TGCGCCAGCAGCCGAGGACAGGGTAACACTGAAGCTTTCTTT

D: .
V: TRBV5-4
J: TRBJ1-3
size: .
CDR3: CASSLGNSGNTIYF
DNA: TGTGCCAGCAGCTTGGGGAACTCTGGAAACACCATATATTTT